Described below is a single T cell receptor beta chain sequence and its context. Its matching antigen is unknown. These data originate in a study of T cells in Graves' hyperthyroidism and ophthalmopathy. The germline gives CDR1 SGHRS, CDR2 YFSETQ. The length of the CDR3 is 18 residues. The ends lost 4 bases at V and 1 base at J; junction bases unmatched: 13. Using RNA transcripts as the source, TCR beta CDR3 regions were amplified. The HTBI primer set was used in a first-round RT-PCR of the TCR CDR3. TCRdb itself ran the multiplex PCR reads through MiXCR, one entry per CDR3 protein. Among some 490,000 distinct CDR3 sequences, approximately 23% were seen once, and the ten largest hold less than 65%. Researchers barred patients who had uncontrolled infection, other autoimmune disease, pregnancy or lactation. Diagnoses were made from clinical symptoms, serum measures (thyroxine and TRAb), thyroid ultrasound and orbital computed tomography.

Whole-study findings and limits: The majority of expanded thyroid clonotypes above 0.001 also appeared in blood. A model of 13 V-J pairs discriminated ophthalmopathy from stable hyperthyroidism.

The chain is built from TRBV5-1 and TRBJ2-3; TRBD2 matches 9 bases. Sequenced material: blood. This receptor was identified in an older woman with Graves' ophthalmopathy. This CDR3 is CASSGFGGRASGTDTQYF. The CDR3 bases are TGCGCCAGCAGCGGGTTCGGCGGGAGGGCCAGCGGCACAGATACGCAGTATTTT.